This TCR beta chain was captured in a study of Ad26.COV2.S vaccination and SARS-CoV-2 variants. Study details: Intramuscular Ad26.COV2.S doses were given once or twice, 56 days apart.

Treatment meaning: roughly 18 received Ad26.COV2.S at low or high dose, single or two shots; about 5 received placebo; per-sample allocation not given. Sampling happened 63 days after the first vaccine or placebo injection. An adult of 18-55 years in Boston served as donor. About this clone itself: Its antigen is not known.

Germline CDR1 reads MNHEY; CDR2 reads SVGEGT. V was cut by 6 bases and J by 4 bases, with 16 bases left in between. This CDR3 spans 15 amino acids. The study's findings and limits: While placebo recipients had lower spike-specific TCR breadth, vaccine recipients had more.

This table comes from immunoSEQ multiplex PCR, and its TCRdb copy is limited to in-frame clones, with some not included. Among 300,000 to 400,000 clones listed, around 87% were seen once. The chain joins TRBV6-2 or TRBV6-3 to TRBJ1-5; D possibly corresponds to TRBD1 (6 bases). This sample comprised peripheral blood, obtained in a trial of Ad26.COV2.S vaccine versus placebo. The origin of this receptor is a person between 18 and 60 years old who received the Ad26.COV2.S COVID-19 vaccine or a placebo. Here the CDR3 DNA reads TGTGCCAGCAGCCACGGACAGCTCAGAAATCAGCCCCAGCATTTT. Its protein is CASSHGQLRNQPQHF.